Presented here are 17 T cell receptor beta chains from one specimen sequenced in a study of CD8 T cells in ankylosing spondylitis. Using its own MiXCR run on the 5' RACE reads, TCRdb lists one record per CDR3 protein. The top ten clones hold about 5% of a sample with 200,000 to 250,000 distinct CDR3 sequences, under 8.5% of them seen once. The sample taken for sequencing was blood, either unsorted or a sorted T cell fraction (not recorded which). These receptors were collected from a female donor with ankylosing spondylitis or in good health (not recorded which).

The V call is TRBV4-3, the J call TRBJ2-7; D ambiguous. V was cut by 6 bases and J by 2 bases, with 8 bases left in between. The germline V gene encodes CDR1 LGHNA and CDR2 YSLEER. The CDR3 contains 12 residues. The CDR3 region has the DNA TGCGCCAGCAGGAGTAGCACCTACGAGCAGTACTTC. Encoded protein: CASRSSTYEQYF.

This clonotype was seen at least ten times. The rearrangement uses TRBV7-3 and TRBJ2-3, with D possibly TRBD1 on 6 matching bases. The CDR3 consists of 15 residues. V was shortened by 6 bases and J by 3 bases, with 16 bases between the two germline ends. Germline loops: CDR1 SGHTA, CDR2 FQGTGA. This CDR3 reads CASRRTAIGTDTQYF. CDR3 DNA: TGTGCCAGCAGGCGGACAGCCATTGGTACAGATACGCAGTATTTT.

This clonotype was seen repeatedly, ten times or more. The chain recombines TRBV19 with TRBJ2-7; 9 bases are shared with TRBD2. V was clipped by 4 bases and J by 2 bases; unmatched bases: 9. The CDR3 has 16 amino acids. The V gene's germline CDR1 is LNHDA and CDR2 SQIVND (reference sequence). This CDR3 is CASSTPRGGTTYEQYF. The CDR3 DNA sequence: TGTGCCAGTAGTACGCCGCGGGGGGGAACTACCTACGAGCAGTACTTC.

This clonotype occurred many times. The chain is built from TRBV7-2 and TRBJ2-7, with 11 bases fitting TRBD2. The CDR3 consists of 14 residues. Germline V gene sequence: CDR1 SGHTA, CDR2 FQGNSA. With 6 bases clipped from V and 0 bases from J, the junction kept 1 base outside the gene matches. The CDR3 DNA sequence: TGTGCCAGCAGAACTAGCGGGAGCTCCTACGAGCAGTACTTC. Encoded protein: CASRTSGSSYEQYF.

This clonotype was counted a few times. The V gene is TRBV9, the J gene TRBJ1-4; D is unresolved. CDR1 SGDLS and CDR2 YYNGEE come from the germline V gene. The CDR3 totals 13 residues. With 2 bases removed from V and 14 bases from J, the gap between germline ends came to 16 bases. The CDR3 is CASSVGRRSRLFF. CDR3 in DNA: TGTGCCAGCAGCGTTGGACGGCGGAGTAGGCTGTTTTTT.

This clonotype was recorded at least ten times. The rearrangement uses TRBV6-1 and TRBJ2-5; D remains ambiguous. Germline-derived CDR1 and CDR2 are MNHNS and SASEGT. The CDR3 consists of 16 residues. Trimming took 2 bases from V and 1 from J, leaving 14 bases between them. The CDR3 is CASSELSFRIQETQYF. CDR3 nucleotide sequence: TGTGCCAGCAGTGAATTATCTTTCCGGATCCAAGAGACCCAGTACTTC.

This clonotype was recorded at least ten times. The chain is built from TRBV9 and TRBJ2-3; D not certain. CDR1 is SGDLS, CDR2 YYNGEE, per germline. The length of the CDR3 is 12 residues. The V and J ends lost 4 bases and 2 bases respectively, with 5 bases between them. In nucleotides, the CDR3 is TGTGCCAGCAGCCCAATCACAGATACGCAGTATTTT. Translating it yields CASSPITDTQYF.

This clonotype was seen repeatedly, ten times or more. This chain joins TRBV6-2 or TRBV6-3 and TRBJ2-7, with TRBD2 matching 13 bases. The CDR3 sequence is 15 residues long. CDR1 MNHEY and CDR2 SVGEGT come from the germline V gene. The V segment lost 6 bases and the J segment 6 bases; nucleotides outside the gene matches: 8. CDR3 sequence: CASSPGLAGAGEQYF. The CDR3 nucleotides read TGTGCCAGCAGCCCCGGACTAGCGGGAGCGGGCGAGCAGTACTTC.

There are many counts of this clonotype. The V gene is TRBV7-3, the J gene TRBJ2-1, with 9 positions matching TRBD2. This CDR3 is 15 amino acids long. CDR1 is SGHTA and CDR2 is FQGTGA in the germline V gene. The ends lost 2 bases at V and 2 bases at J; junction bases unmatched: 1. As DNA, the CDR3 is TGTGCCAGCAGCTTACTAGCGGGACCCTACAATGAGCAGTTCTTC. The encoded protein is CASSLLAGPYNEQFF.

This clonotype was picked up many times. This chain links TRBV7-9 with TRBJ1-1; D is ambiguous. Per the germline V gene, CDR1 is SEHNR and CDR2 is FQNEAQ (reference sequence). This CDR3 has 15 residues. V lost 6 bases and J 1 base, leaving 15 bases between the germline ends. The CDR3 reads CASSHSTLPNTEAFF. In nucleotides, the CDR3 is TGTGCCAGCAGTCATTCGACCCTTCCGAACACTGAAGCTTTCTTT.

There are a few counts of this clonotype. V and J are TRBV27 and TRBJ2-1, with TRBD2 matching over 9 bases. Germline V gene lookup returns CDR1 MNHEY and CDR2 SMNVEV (reference sequence). CDR3 length: 13 amino acids. V trimming: 9 bases; J trimming: 7 bases; junction bases outside the gene matches: 7. The CDR3 reads CASTSGLRNEQFF. The CDR3 DNA sequence: TGTGCCAGTACTAGCGGGCTAAGGAATGAGCAGTTCTTC.

This clonotype occurred many times. The V and J genes are TRBV29-1 and TRBJ1-2; D gene uncertain. V was pared by 8 bases and J by 6 bases, with 13 bases between. This CDR3 is built from 11 residues. Germline CDR1 SQVTM, CDR2 ANQGSEA. Here the CDR3 DNA reads TGCAGCTTAGACGGAGTCGATGGCTACACCTTC. Encoded protein: CSLDGVDGYTF. Based on the CDR3 plus reference TRBV29-1 and TRBJ1-2, the full variable domain is SAVISQKPSRDICQRGTSLTIQCQVDSQVTMMFWYRQQPGQSLTLIATANQGSEATYESGFVIDKFPISRPNLTFSTLTVSNMSPEDSSIYLCSLDGVDGYTFGSGTRLTVV.

This clonotype was observed a single time. The junction shows a germline mismatch at one end, possibly a read error. The chain uses TRBV7-6 and TRBJ2-1; the D gene is possibly TRBD2 (7 bases). The CDR3 contains 16 residues. Germline V gene lookup returns CDR1 SGHVS and CDR2 FNYEAQ. Here the CDR3 reads CASSPGAASGYSEQFF. DNA for the CDR3: TGCGCCAGCAGCCCAGGGGCTGCTAGCGGATACAGTGAGCAGTTCTTC.

This clonotype was found many times. The V and J genes are TRBV7-3 and TRBJ1-2; possibly TRBD1 for D (5 bases). Deletions cut 0 bases from V and 4 bases from J, with 15 bases between. Germline V CDR1 and CDR2: SGHTA, FQGTGA. This CDR3 spans 16 amino acids. CDR3 bases: TGTGCCAGCAGCTTAACAACCGGGACCCCAAGCTATGGCTACACCTTC. It is translated as CASSLTTGTPSYGYTF.

This clonotype showed up many times. This rearrangement joins TRBV20-1 to TRBJ2-1, with 9 bases aligning to TRBD2. V was clipped by 5 bases and J by 7 bases; unmatched bases: 15. The CDR3 length is 16 residues. Germline values: CDR1 DFQATT, CDR2 SNEGSKA (reference sequence). This CDR3 reads CSAPPSLAGVRNEQFF. The CDR3 DNA reads TGCAGTGCTCCTCCCTCTTTAGCGGGAGTTCGGAATGAGCAGTTCTTC.

The CDR3 loop reads CASSYAGGAAHGYTF. CDR3 DNA sequence: TGTGCCAGCAGTTACGCAGGGGGCGCGGCCCATGGCTACACCTTC. This chain connects TRBV6-6 to TRBJ1-2; 8 nucleotides line up with TRBD1. Looked up from germline, CDR1 is MNHNY and CDR2 is SVGAGI (reference sequence). Trimming took 2 bases from V and 6 from J; bases not matched to a gene: 8. CDR3 length: 15 residues.

The chain links TRBV7-9 to TRBJ2-5, with a weak D call TRBD1 (6 bases). The germline gives CDR1 SEHNR, CDR2 FQNEAQ (reference sequence). V dropped 0 bases and J dropped 1 base, with 9 bases sitting between them. The CDR3 consists of 15 residues. The chain's CDR3 is CASSLAGQTQETQYF. CDR3 bases: TGTGCCAGCAGCTTAGCCGGACAGACCCAAGAGACCCAGTACTTC. The full variable domain, its missing parts supplied by reference TRBV7-9 and TRBJ2-5, is DTGVSQNPRHKITKRGQNVTFRCDPISEHNRLYWYRQTLGQGPEFLTYFQNEAQLEKSRLLSDRFSAERPKGSFSTLEIQRTEQGDSAMYLCASSLAGQTQETQYFGPGTRLLVL.